This entry is about one T cell receptor beta chain. This entry belongs to a study of control samples from healthy donors and cancer patients. Produced via immunoSEQ multiplex PCR; TCRdb's table is partial and in-frame only. The sample contains roughly 80,000 clones, 80% to 95% of which appear only once. Germline CDR1 and CDR2: SGHDT and YYEEEE. Trimming shortened V by 5 bases and J by 0 bases, and 11 bases separated the two germline ends. The CDR3 extends over 15 amino acids. This sequence joins TRBV5-6 and TRBJ2-2; a possible D gene is TRBD1 (6 bases). This receptor was identified in a woman aged 55-75 years in good health. The sample taken for sequencing was blood. The CDR3 region is CASRRKGANTGELFF. CDR3 in DNA: TGTGCCAGCAGACGAAAGGGGGCGAACACCGGGGAGCTGTTTTTT.